This T cell receptor (beta chain) was identified during a study of technical replicates of blood from several donors. The data were produced by immunoSEQ multiplex PCR, yet TCRdb's version contains in-frame clones alone and is incomplete. The sample contains some 79,000 clones, 75% to 95% of which appear only once. Sequenced sample: T cells isolated from PBMCs. The TCR originated in a human donor in good health. Some clones in this sample may be carry-over from other donors' samples.

DNA for the CDR3: TGTGCCAGCAGCTTAGCGTCGGCCTACAATGAGCAGTTCTTC. Its translation: CASSLASAYNEQFF. This chain uses TRBV7-9 with TRBJ2-1; no reliable D call. Germline CDR1 and CDR2: SEHNR and FQNEAQ (reference sequence). CDR3 length equals 14 residues. V was shortened by 0 bases and J by 2 bases, with 5 bases between the two germline ends.